This paragraph covers one T cell receptor (beta chain) sequence. The data were obtained in a study of control samples from healthy donors and cancer patients. TCRdb's copy holds only in-frame clones and misses some; the assay was immunoSEQ multiplex PCR. The sample includes about 40,000 clones, roughly 90% of them seen just once. CDR1 is SGHNT, CDR2 YYREEE, per germline (reference sequence). This CDR3 spans 15 amino acids. V dropped 0 bases and J dropped 6 bases, with 13 bases sitting between them. This sequence originates from a woman between 45 and 65 years old in good health. Sequencing was performed on blood. V usage is TRBV5-4 and J usage is TRBJ2-4; D gene unclear. Here the CDR3 DNA reads TGTGCCAGCAGCTTGGTGGGTCCCTCGGTAAACATTCAGTACTTC. Amino acids: CASSLVGPSVNIQYF.